This T cell receptor (beta chain) was profiled in a study of cytomegalovirus exposure and HLA in healthy donors. Regarding the study as a whole: Investigators reported 150 to 200 TCR beta chains as tied to cytomegalovirus.

Turning to this clone: Its antigen is unknown.

The assay was immunoSEQ multiplex PCR, and TCRdb's table has in-frame clones only and misses some. The sample yields some 200,000 clones, 75% to 85% seen once. The clonotype originates from a woman in her twenties or thirties in good health and CMV-seropositive. The sequencing sample was made of PBMCs.

CDR3 region: CASSFSRGANTGELFF. DNA of the CDR3: TGTGCCAGCAGTTTCTCCCGGGGGGCGAACACCGGGGAGCTGTTTTTT. The chain recombines TRBV27 with TRBJ2-2; 7 bases are a match to TRBD2. The CDR3 contains 16 residues. V was pared by 3 bases and J by 0 bases, with 4 bases of the junction left unmatched. Germline loops: CDR1 MNHEY, CDR2 SMNVEV (reference sequence).